The next 18 T cell receptor beta chains were all read from a single sample in a study of shared clonotypes between healthy human individuals. Sequencing used immunoSEQ multiplex PCR; TCRdb keeps in-frame clones, though not all of them. In the table there are 780,000 or so clones, over 60% of which are singletons. The specimen sequenced was memory CD4+ T cells sorted from blood. Subset of the sample: CD45RA-negative fraction. The receptors come from a woman aged 25 to 39 in good health.

The chain joins TRBV15 to TRBJ2-2, with TRBD1 matching over 8 bases. Trimming removed 0 bases from V and 7 bases from J; junction bases left unmatched: 10. CDR1 LNHNV and CDR2 YYDKDF come from the germline V gene (reference sequence). The CDR3 has 17 amino acids. In nucleotides, the CDR3 is TGTGCCACCAGCAGAGATACATCCCGGGACAGGCGCGGGGAGCTGTTTTTT. Protein: CATSRDTSRDRRGELFF.

The rearrangement joins TRBV6-5 to TRBJ2-3; 7 bases map to TRBD1. The CDR3 spans 12 residues. The germline CDR1 and CDR2 sequences are MNHEY and SVGAGI. The V segment lost 6 bases and the J segment 10 bases; nucleotides outside the gene matches: 7. The CDR3 reads CASRYRQGAQYF. The CDR3 DNA sequence: TGTGCCAGCAGGTATCGACAGGGAGCGCAGTATTTT.

The chain uses TRBV7-8 and TRBJ2-1; TRBD2 matches at 12 bases. The V gene's germline CDR1 is SGHVS and CDR2 FQNEAQ. This CDR3 has 20 amino acids. Unmatched junction bases numbered 18, after V lost 3 bases and J lost 6 bases. The CDR3: CASSLAGVPSGRARGNEQFF. In DNA form, the CDR3 reads TGTGCCAGCAGCTTGGCGGGAGTTCCTAGCGGGAGGGCCAGGGGCAATGAGCAGTTCTTC.

With respect to this clone: A read error may account for a junction end that differs from germline. CDR3 amino acids: CASSSLDRASTRFF. As DNA, the CDR3 is TGTGCCAGCAGTTCGCTGGACAGGGCTTCGACCAGGTTCTTC. The chain carries TRBV27 and TRBJ2-4; 8 bases match TRBD1. Germline V gives CDR1 MNHEY, CDR2 SMNVEV (reference sequence). The CDR3 is 14 amino acids.

This clone was detected only a few times. Other nucleotide sequences from this sample produce the same CDR3. V and J are TRBV7-8 and TRBJ1-3; 7 bases fit TRBD1. The germline CDR1 and CDR2 sequences are SGHVS and FQNEAQ. This CDR3 spans 14 amino acids. The V and J ends lost 6 bases and 3 bases, in that order; junction bases with no gene match: 5. The CDR3 protein is CASSRQGGGNTIYF. DNA of the CDR3: TGTGCCAGCAGTAGACAGGGAGGTGGAAACACCATATATTTT.

The chain couples TRBV15 to TRBJ2-5, with 9 bases that match TRBD2. With the DNA end fitting TRBJ2-7 better, the J assignment may be wrong. The CDR3 length is 14 residues. Germline V lookup: CDR1 LNHNV, CDR2 YYDKDF (reference sequence). The CDR3 reads CATSRREGRYEQYF. The CDR3, as DNA: TGTGCCACCAGCAGGCGGGAGGGGAGGTACGAGCAGTACTTC.

This clone was detected a few times. The V call is TRBV5-1, the J call TRBJ2-7, with unresolved D. Trimming cost V 0 bases and J 2 bases, with 6 bases left between them. Germline values: CDR1 SGHRS, CDR2 YFSETQ. This CDR3 region has 13 residues. The CDR3 sequence: CASSLGDTYEQYF. Written as DNA, the CDR3 is TGCGCCAGCAGCTTGGGTGACACCTACGAGCAGTACTTC.

For this clone: The same CDR3 also results from other DNA sequences found in this sample. V gene TRBV30 combines with J gene TRBJ1-1; D gene unclear. The germline V gene has CDR1 GTSNPN and CDR2 SVGIG (reference sequence). The CDR3 is made up of 12 amino acids. V shed 0 bases and J shed 5 bases, with 7 bases lying between them. The CDR3 DNA reads as TGTGCCTGGAGTGTAAGAGGGACTGAAGCTTTCTTT. Translation gives CAWSVRGTEAFF.

This clone occurred a few times. Distinct nucleotide sequences in the sample also encode this CDR3. This sequence joins TRBV19 and TRBJ2-1; D call uncertain. Germline CDR1 is LNHDA and CDR2 is SQIVND (reference sequence). The CDR3 spans 13 residues. Trimming took 3 bases from V and 5 from J, leaving 8 bases between them. The CDR3 nucleotides read TGTGCCAGTAGTATTGGCAGTAACAATGAGCAGTTCTTC. It specifies CASSIGSNNEQFF.

V usage is TRBV29-1 and J usage is TRBJ2-2; unclear D gene. The germline V gene has CDR1 SQVTM and CDR2 ANQGSEA. V was pared by 2 bases and J by 6 bases, with 13 bases between. The CDR3 consists of 14 residues. The CDR3 DNA follows: TGCAGCGTTGAAACTTTCGCCGGCGCCGGGGAGCTGTTTTTT. This sequence encodes CSVETFAGAGELFF.

This chain joins TRBV28 and TRBJ2-3; TRBD2 matches 7 bases. Trimming cost V 5 bases and J 2 bases; bases outside gene matches: 7. Germline V lookup: CDR1 MDHEN, CDR2 SYDVKM. The length of the CDR3 is 15 residues. The CDR3 here is CASSPPGLITDTQYF. As DNA, the CDR3 is TGTGCCAGCAGTCCTCCGGGACTAATCACAGATACGCAGTATTTT.

The rearrangement uses TRBV28 and TRBJ1-4; D gene unclear. Germline V gene lookup returns CDR1 MDHEN and CDR2 SYDVKM. The V gene lost 5 bases and the J gene lost 4 bases, with 11 bases spanning the gap. The CDR3 covers 14 residues. The CDR3 protein is CASSPRYDNEKLFF. CDR3 nucleotides: TGTGCCAGCAGTCCTCGATATGATAATGAAAAACTGTTTTTT.

This clone appeared once. The rearrangement uses TRBV5-1 and TRBJ2-2, with unresolved D. Per the germline V gene, CDR1 is SGHRS and CDR2 is YFSETQ. With 0 bases removed from V and 0 bases from J, the gap between germline ends came to 6 bases. The CDR3 has 15 amino acids. The CDR3 reads CASSLVVANTGELFF. CDR3 nucleotides: TGCGCCAGCAGCTTGGTTGTGGCGAACACCGGGGAGCTGTTTTTT.

CDR3 nucleotides: TGCGCCAGCAGCTTGGAGTCTAGTAGGTTGGATGAGCAGTTCTTC. It specifies CASSLESSRLDEQFF. This rearrangement joins TRBV5-1 to TRBJ2-1, with no clear D. V was shortened by 0 bases and J by 8 bases, with 15 bases between the two germline ends. The germline gives CDR1 SGHRS, CDR2 YFSETQ. The CDR3 runs to 15 residues. The full variable domain, rest sourced from reference TRBV5-1 and TRBJ2-1, is KAGVTQTPRYLIKTRGQQVTLSCSPISGHRSVSWYQQTPGQGLQFLFEYFSETQRNKGNFPGRFSGRQFSNSRSEMNVSTLELGDSALYLCASSLESSRLDEQFFGPGTRLTVL.

V usage is TRBV10-3 and J usage is TRBJ2-2, with TRBD1 matching over 7 bases. V shed 6 bases, J shed 7 bases, and the junction held 14 bases outside the gene matches. Looked up from germline, CDR1 is ENHRY and CDR2 is SYGVKD. CDR3 length: 16 amino acids. CDR3 region: CAISPITGDLGGELFF. Here the CDR3 DNA reads TGTGCCATCAGCCCTATTACAGGGGACCTCGGCGGGGAGCTGTTTTTT.

The chain joins TRBV19 to TRBJ2-5; a weak D match, TRBD1 (6 bases). The V end lost 6 bases, the J end lost 3 bases, and 11 bases lay between the germline ends. The CDR3 extends over 13 amino acids. CDR1 and CDR2 (germline): LNHDA, SQIVND (reference sequence). The CDR3 bases are TGTGCCAGTAGCCGGAGGACAGAAGAGACCCAGTACTTC. Translated: CASSRRTEETQYF.

The chain joins TRBV28 to TRBJ2-1; D is undetermined. The CDR3 sequence is 14 residues long. Germline V gene lookup returns CDR1 MDHEN and CDR2 SYDVKM. Trimming removed 6 bases at V and 6 bases at J, with 15 bases between. The CDR3 loop reads CASSQKLKSNEQFF. DNA for the CDR3: TGTGCCAGCAGCCAAAAACTAAAGAGCAATGAGCAGTTCTTC.

J is TRBJ1-3 and V is TRBV18; D call uncertain. Trimming left V 5 bases short and J 6 bases short, with 14 bases between. There are 14 residues in the CDR3. Germline V gene lookup returns CDR1 KGHSH and CDR2 LQKENI. The CDR3 coding sequence is TGTGCCAGCTCAACGGGAGGGTCATCAAACACCATATATTTT. Translating it yields CASSTGGSSNTIYF.